This TCR beta chain was sequenced during a study of Ad26.COV2.S vaccination and SARS-CoV-2 variants. Treatment defined: roughly 19 received Ad26.COV2.S at low or high dose, single or two shots; about 5 received placebo; per-sample allocation not given. At day 63 after the first vaccine or placebo injection, samples were drawn. Trimming left V 0 bases short and J 2 bases short, with 10 bases between. CDR3 size: 15 residues. Germline V gene sequence: CDR1 MGHRA, CDR2 YSYEKL. TCRdb keeps only in-frame clones here, not all; method: immunoSEQ multiplex PCR. The sample carries more than 300,000 clones, around nine tenths recorded once.

The chain is built from TRBV4-1 and TRBJ2-5, with D possibly matching TRBD1 (6 bases). Here the sequenced sample was peripheral blood, taken in a trial of Ad26.COV2.S vaccine versus placebo. The clonotype originates from a person between 18 and 60 years old who received the Ad26.COV2.S COVID-19 vaccine or a placebo. The CDR3 loop is CASSQEGHTQETQYF. CDR3 sequence (DNA): TGCGCCAGCAGCCAAGAGGGACATACACAAGAGACCCAGTACTTC.